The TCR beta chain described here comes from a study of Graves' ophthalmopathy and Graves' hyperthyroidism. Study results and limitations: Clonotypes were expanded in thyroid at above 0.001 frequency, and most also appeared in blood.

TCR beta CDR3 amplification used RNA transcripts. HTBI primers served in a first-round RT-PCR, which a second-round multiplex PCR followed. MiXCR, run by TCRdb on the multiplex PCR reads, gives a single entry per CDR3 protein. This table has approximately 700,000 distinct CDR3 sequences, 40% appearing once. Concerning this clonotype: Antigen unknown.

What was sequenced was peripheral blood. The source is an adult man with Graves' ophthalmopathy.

CDR3 nucleotide sequence: TGTGCCAGCAGCTTAGTGTCAGGGGGGTATGGCTACACCTTC. Encoded protein: CASSLVSGGYGYTF. The chain is built from TRBV7-2 and TRBJ1-2, with TRBD1 identical over 7 bases. CDR3 length: 14 residues. With 1 base clipped from V and 5 bases from J, the junction kept 4 bases outside the gene matches. CDR1 and CDR2 (germline): SGHTA, FQGNSA.